This record looks at one TCR beta chain sequence and its context. The antigen remains undetermined. Primers for the PCR totalled 60 Vbeta and 13 Jbeta. TCRdb's table, derived via immunoSEQ multiplex PCR, lists solely in-frame clones and lacks some. Found here are 65,000 or so clones, 55% to 65% of them singletons; the top ten hold around 3%. This record comes from a study of cytomegalovirus exposure and HLA in healthy donors. Across the whole study: Unique TCRs from HLA-typed donors, 70 million to 100 million of them, were held in an early data release. Study results and limitations: In terms of immune exposure information, only CMV serostatus was available.

The source is a man aged 30 to 39 in good health and CMV-seronegative. Specimen: PBMCs.

The CDR3 here is CASSRLAGGQETQYF. The CDR3 DNA reads TGTGCCAGCAGTAGGCTAGCGGGGGGACAAGAGACCCAGTACTTC. This sequence joins TRBV6-4 and TRBJ2-5; 11 bases align to TRBD2. Germline CDR1 and CDR2: MRHNA and SNTAGT. The CDR3 runs 15 residues. Germline trimming cut 5 bases from V and 2 bases from J; bases unmatched to any gene: 4.